Detailed here is one T cell receptor beta chain. Its antigen target is currently unknown. No per-base quality is available; no much larger clone lies one base away. Each collaborating institution followed its own protocols to collect whole blood in K2EDTA tubes. For TCRbeta analysis, collaborator samples were shipped as frozen whole blood, as isolated PBMCs, or as DNA extracted from either sample type. The immunoSEQ Assay, a bias-controlled multiplex PCR, was used to amplify TCRbeta CDR3 regions from genomic DNA. For the original study's pipeline: The number of nucleated cells in each sample was estimated from the amplification of reference gene primers within the assay. To quantify the absolute abundance of each unique TCRbeta CDR3 rearrangement, sequence reads were collapsed and filtered. For each sample, productive Simpson clonality was calculated by taking the square root of Simpson's diversity index across productive rearrangements. Imported from immuneACCESS, the table was reduced by TCRdb to in-frame sequences with V and J called. These copies leave out some clones; in studies compared against another copy, an unresolved V gene accounts for under half, and the cause of the remainder is not known. V and J calls and clone size come straight from that table; D and trimming were deduced from the DNA. The sample table lists 70,000 to 80,000 clones, about 90% of them with a count of one. The ten largest account for 5.8% of the sample.

This sample stems from a study of blood T cell repertoires in COVID-19 (dated by TCRdb to 2020 to 2021). In the study overall: The collaborator samples originated in the United States, Italy and Spain and spanned the acute and convalescent phases of COVID-19. The samples were drawn from the first 160 participants of the ongoing ImmuneRACE study and from some 1,300 subjects provided by 6 global collaborators. Where available, HLA class I and class II types were obtained from metadata supplied by the sample provider rather than from assay-based typing. A de-identified subject ID, COVID-19 status, age in years and sex were almost always included in the sample metadata. The prospective study material was composed of cDNA or gDNA derived from T cells, B-cell-depleted T cells, or PBMCs. The repertoires were released in a freely available public database meant as a resource for research on the immune response to SARS-CoV-2. The dataset comprised deeply sampled blood TCRbeta repertoires from subjects exposed to, actively infected with, or recovered from COVID-19. What the work shows at the level of the full study, not this receptor alone: The amount of clinical and demographic metadata varied by source and participant and was provided uncurated.

Unmatched junction bases come to 10, with V trimmed by 4 bases and J by 2 bases. Via the germline V gene, CDR1 is MGHRA and CDR2 YSYEKL. The CDR3 holds 16 amino acids from the cysteine to the phenylalanine. Only the CDR3 region is kept as DNA, spanning 48 bases read in frame from base 1. The sequenced sample consisted of peripheral blood. Rearrangement joined TRBV4-1 to TRBJ1-2; the junction holds 7 bases that match TRBD1. This TCR derives from a human donor in a cohort sampled during active COVID-19. The CDR3 loop reads CASSPPPGQQNYGYTF. Here is the DNA: TGCGCCAGCAGCCCTCCACCGGGACAGCAAAACTATGGCTACACCTTC.